A single sample gave rise to the 28 T cell receptor beta chains below, sequenced in a study of response to subunit inactivated influenza vaccine. TCRdb re-analysed the RT-PCR reads in MiXCR, keeping a single row per CDR3 protein. The sample carries roughly 160,000 distinct CDR3 sequences, about 10% recorded once. Specimen: CD8+ T cells sorted from PBMCs, collected 23 to 25 months after vaccination. These receptors originate from a man aged 50-75 years who received an inactivated influenza vaccine.

This clonotype was seen many times. The chain uses TRBV25-1 and TRBJ1-6; D not resolved. In germline, CDR1 is MGHDK, CDR2 SYGVNS. V was trimmed by 2 bases and J by 7 bases, leaving 18 bases between them. The CDR3 consists of 17 residues. The CDR3 DNA follows: TGTGCCAGCAGTGAAGGCCTAGCGGGCTATGTGAATTCACCCCTCCACTTT. Translated: CASSEGLAGYVNSPLHF.

This clonotype has a handful of counts. The chain has TRBV4-3 and TRBJ2-7, with D tentatively TRBD2 (6 bases). This CDR3 has 14 amino acids. Between the trimmed V and J ends, which lost 1 base and 7 bases, there was a span of 14 bases. Germline V gene data show CDR1 as LGHNA and CDR2 as YSLEER. This CDR3 reads CASSQGTGVEEQYF. In nucleotides, the CDR3 is TGCGCCAGCAGCCAAGGCACGGGAGTAGAAGAGCAGTACTTC.

Ten or more counts support this clonotype. The genes are TRBV28 and TRBJ2-1; 9 nucleotides agree with TRBD2. Losses at the gene ends were 5 bases for V and 7 bases for J; bases not matched to a gene: 21. The CDR3 covers 19 residues. The germline gives CDR1 MDHEN, CDR2 SYDVKM. The CDR3 nucleotides read TGTGCCAGCAGTCATCCCCAAACCAATGAGCGGGAGGATGGGAATGAGCAGTTCTTC. The encoded protein is CASSHPQTNEREDGNEQFF.

The chain combines TRBV2 with TRBJ2-3; 10 positions match TRBD2. Germline values: CDR1 SNHLY, CDR2 FYNNEI. The V segment lost 0 bases and the J segment 4 bases; nucleotides outside the gene matches: 4. This CDR3 comprises 16 residues. The CDR3 spells CASSEASGGSADTQYF. CDR3 coding DNA: TGTGCCAGCAGTGAAGCTAGCGGGGGGTCCGCAGATACGCAGTATTTT.

V is TRBV6-1 and J is TRBJ1-3, with D unclear. The CDR3 sequence is 16 residues long. Trimming left V 1 base short and J 0 bases short, with 10 bases between. Per the germline V gene, CDR1 is MNHNS and CDR2 is SASEGT. CDR3 DNA: TGTGCCAGCAGTGAAGACCCGACCCTCTCTGGAAACACCATATATTTT. This sequence encodes CASSEDPTLSGNTIYF.

The chain joins TRBV10-3 to TRBJ2-3; D gene uncertain. The germline V gene has CDR1 ENHRY and CDR2 SYGVKD. Trimming pared 0 bases from V and 2 bases from J, leaving 9 bases between. There are 15 residues in the CDR3. CDR3 DNA: TGTGCCATCAGTGAGTCAAAGACTTCCACAGATACGCAGTATTTT. This gives the protein CAISESKTSTDTQYF.

The CDR3 nucleotides read TGCAGTGCCAGTGACGATAGCGGGAGTGTCGAGACCCAGTACTTC. Its translation: CSASDDSGSVETQYF. The V call is TRBV20-1, the J call TRBJ2-5, with 9 bases identical to TRBD2. Trimming removed 6 bases from V and 5 bases from J; junction bases left unmatched: 13. CDR3 length: 15 residues. Per the germline V gene, CDR1 is DFQATT and CDR2 is SNEGSKA (reference sequence).

V usage is TRBV28 and J usage is TRBJ2-3, with 7 bases fitting TRBD1. The length of the CDR3 is 16 residues. The trim removed 5 bases at V and 3 bases at J, leaving 11 bases unmatched. Germline V gene sequence: CDR1 MDHEN, CDR2 SYDVKM. CDR3 sequence: CASSRNTGQLTDTQYF. The CDR3 nucleotides are TGTGCCAGCAGTCGTAATACGGGACAGTTGACAGATACGCAGTATTTT.

This chain connects TRBV11-2 to TRBJ2-1, with TRBD1 matching over 12 bases. The CDR3 contains 20 residues. Germline assignment: CDR1 SGHAT and CDR2 FQNNGV. Losses at the gene ends were 5 bases for V and 0 bases for J; bases not matched to a gene: 14. CDR3 in DNA: TGTGCCAGCAGCATCCGGCTCGGGACAGGGGGCTATAGCTCCTACAATGAGCAGTTCTTC. Amino acids: CASSIRLGTGGYSSYNEQFF.

This clonotype was observed a few times. The gene calls are TRBV4-1 and TRBJ2-2; 7 bases line up with TRBD1. This CDR3 contains 15 residues. J lost 1 base, V lost 3 bases, and 2 bases had no gene match. CDR1 is MGHRA and CDR2 is YSYEKL in the germline V gene. In nucleotides, the CDR3 is TGCGCCAGCAGCCACAGACAGGGGAACACCGGGGAGCTGTTTTTT. Its protein is CASSHRQGNTGELFF.

This chain joins TRBV11-2 and TRBJ2-5; the match to TRBD2 covers 10 bases. The germline V gene has CDR1 SGHAT and CDR2 FQNNGV. V trimming: 1 base; J trimming: 2 bases; junction bases outside the gene matches: 4. The CDR3 covers 16 residues. The CDR3 sequence is CASSLGAGGRQETQYF. The CDR3 DNA reads TGTGCCAGCAGCTTAGGAGCGGGGGGGCGTCAAGAGACCCAGTACTTC. Complete variable domain (other parts from reference TRBV11-2 and TRBJ2-5): EAGVAQSPRYKIIEKRQSVAFWCNPISGHATLYWYQQILGQGPKLLIQFQNNGVVDDSQLPKDRFSAERLKGVDSTLKIQPAKLEDSAVYLCASSLGAGGRQETQYFGPGTRLLVL.

The V gene is TRBV6-1, the J gene TRBJ2-3; a weak D match, TRBD2 (6 bases). This CDR3 comprises 14 residues. The V gene lost 6 bases and the J gene lost 4 bases, with 14 bases spanning the gap. Germline CDR1 MNHNS, CDR2 SASEGT. CDR3 DNA: TGTGCCAGCAGCTCAACCGGGAGTCCAGATACGCAGTATTTT. It specifies CASSSTGSPDTQYF.

This clonotype was counted a few times. This chain uses TRBV20-1 with TRBJ2-3, with 9 bases fitting TRBD2. The V gene end was trimmed by 3 bases and the J gene end by 4 bases; junction bases not matched to a gene: 14. Germline V gene sequence: CDR1 DFQATT, CDR2 SNEGSKA (reference sequence). The CDR3 length is 17 residues. For the CDR3, the DNA is TGCAGTGCTAGGACTGGAGTGAAAGCGGGAGGATCAGATACGCAGTATTTT. Translated: CSARTGVKAGGSDTQYF.

This clonotype was seen a few times. This chain links TRBV15 with TRBJ2-2; TRBD2 agrees at 8 bases. The germline V gene encodes CDR1 LNHNV and CDR2 YYDKDF (reference sequence). This CDR3 comprises 13 residues. V lost 4 bases and J lost 5; bases outside the gene matches: 0. The CDR3 nucleotides read TGTGCCACCAGCACTAGCGGGACCGGGGAGCTGTTTTTT. Protein product: CATSTSGTGELFF.

This clonotype was found a few times. The V call is TRBV12-3 or TRBV12-4, the J call TRBJ2-1; TRBD2 matches 11 bases. There are 15 residues in the CDR3. J lost 4 bases, V lost 6 bases, and 5 bases had no gene match. The CDR3 sequence: CASRTGTSGYNEQFF. DNA for the CDR3: TGTGCCAGCAGAACCGGGACTAGCGGTTACAATGAGCAGTTCTTC.

This clonotype was observed a few times. The chain carries TRBV7-8 and TRBJ2-3, with TRBD2 matching 14 bases. The CDR3 is 14 residues long. Germline CDR1 SGHVS, CDR2 FQNEAQ. V was pared by 5 bases and J by 11 bases, with 6 bases of the junction left unmatched. This chain's CDR3 is CASSQTGTSGGQYF. DNA for the CDR3: TGTGCCAGCAGCCAAACGGGGACTAGCGGGGGGCAGTATTTT.

The sample holds a few counts of this clonotype. The genes are TRBV30 and TRBJ2-1, with TRBD2 identical over 7 bases. Trimming removed 4 bases from V and 7 bases from J; junction bases left unmatched: 10. Germline CDR1 and CDR2: GTSNPN and SVGIG (reference sequence). This CDR3 contains 14 residues. The CDR3 protein is CAWTPGRQFNEQFF. The CDR3 DNA reads TGTGCCTGGACCCCCGGGAGGCAGTTTAATGAGCAGTTCTTC.

This clonotype was found many times. V and J are TRBV29-1 and TRBJ2-3; perhaps TRBD2 as D (5 bases). The CDR3 covers 14 residues. Germline CDR1 reads SQVTM; CDR2 reads ANQGSEA. The V gene lost 7 bases and the J gene lost 4 bases, with 18 bases spanning the gap. CDR3 amino acids: CSAELGVGPDTQYF. The CDR3 bases are TGCAGCGCGGAACTAGGAGTTGGGCCAGATACGCAGTATTTT.

This clonotype was seen a few times. The gene calls are TRBV4-3 and TRBJ2-5, with D perhaps TRBD1 or TRBD2 (5 bases each). Germline V gene data show CDR1 as LGHNA and CDR2 as YSLEER. V was clipped by 0 bases and J by 1 base, with 12 bases between them. This CDR3 is 16 amino acids long. The CDR3 loop is CASSQDLGRIQETQYF. The CDR3 DNA is TGCGCCAGCAGCCAAGACCTGGGACGTATCCAAGAGACCCAGTACTTC.

The rearrangement joins TRBV6-1 to TRBJ2-1; D may be TRBD2 (6 bases). This CDR3 spans 15 amino acids. Trimming removed 5 bases at V and 8 bases at J, with 19 bases between. Per the germline V gene, CDR1 is MNHNS and CDR2 is SASEGT. The CDR3 here is CASSLNPGVVYEQFF. The CDR3 region has the DNA TGTGCCAGCAGTCTCAACCCGGGGGTTGTCTATGAGCAGTTCTTC.

This rearrangement joins TRBV4-1 to TRBJ1-1, with D unresolved. The V gene lost 5 bases and the J gene lost 0 bases, with 16 bases spanning the gap. The CDR3 is made up of 16 amino acids. Germline V lookup: CDR1 MGHRA, CDR2 YSYEKL. The CDR3: CASSSRPGLMNTEAFF. The CDR3, as DNA: TGCGCCAGCAGCTCTCGACCGGGTCTCATGAACACTGAAGCTTTCTTT.

The chain combines TRBV5-4 with TRBJ2-1; 13 nucleotides agree with TRBD2. The germline V gene encodes CDR1 SGHNT and CDR2 YYREEE (reference sequence). V was pared by 4 bases and J by 9 bases, with 10 bases of the junction left unmatched. The CDR3 is 16 amino acids. This CDR3 is CASSTGLAGAPVEQFF. The CDR3, as DNA: TGTGCCAGCAGCACAGGACTAGCGGGGGCCCCGGTTGAGCAGTTCTTC.

This clonotype was detected a few times. The chain is built from TRBV28 and TRBJ2-1; the D gene could be TRBD1 or TRBD2 (5 bases each). Germline CDR1 and CDR2: MDHEN and SYDVKM. The V and J ends lost 3 bases and 6 bases respectively, with 15 bases between them. This CDR3 is built from 15 residues. As DNA, the CDR3 is TGTGCCAGCAGTTTGCTTGGGGGAGAGGGCAATGAGCAGTTCTTC. As protein: CASSLLGGEGNEQFF.

This clonotype showed up just a few times. This chain connects TRBV9 to TRBJ2-3; the match to TRBD2 covers 9 bases. This CDR3 is built from 20 residues. Germline CDR1 is SGDLS and CDR2 is YYNGEE. V gave up 3 bases and J gave up 1 base; unmatched junction bases: 18. The CDR3 DNA is TGTGCCAGCAGCGGGACCCCGGCTAGCGGGACCCGGCCGGGCACAGATACGCAGTATTTT. The encoded protein is CASSGTPASGTRPGTDTQYF. Supplemented by reference TRBV9 and TRBJ2-3, the full variable domain reads DSGVTQTPKHLITATGQRVTLRCSPRSGDLSVYWYQQSLDQGLQFLIQYYNGEERAKGNILERFSAQQFPDLHSELNLSSLELGDSALYFCASSGTPASGTRPGTDTQYFGPGTRLTVL.

This clonotype appeared a few times. The chain links TRBV5-6 to TRBJ1-2; D might be TRBD1 (6 bases). The V gene lost 2 bases and the J gene lost 0 bases, with 20 bases spanning the gap. Germline V gene data show CDR1 as SGHDT and CDR2 as YYEEEE. The CDR3 has 18 residues. The CDR3 DNA reads TGTGCCAGCAGCTTCGGGGGGGCTGCCCTTTTAACTAACTATGGCTACACCTTC. Its protein product is CASSFGGAALLTNYGYTF.

This clonotype was detected a few times. J is TRBJ1-6 and V is TRBV27; 8 bases are a match to TRBD1. J was trimmed by 7 bases and V by 2 bases; bases with no gene match: 7. Germline values: CDR1 MNHEY, CDR2 SMNVEV (reference sequence). The CDR3 length is 16 residues. The CDR3 sequence: CASSLTPRQGNSPLHF. As DNA, the CDR3 is TGTGCCAGCAGTTTAACCCCGAGACAGGGGAATTCACCCCTCCACTTT.

This clonotype came up many times. The chain has TRBV6-5 and TRBJ1-5; D is unresolved. The germline V gene has CDR1 MNHEY and CDR2 SVGAGI. This CDR3 contains 14 residues. V shed 2 bases and J shed 1 base, with 6 bases lying between them. In DNA form, the CDR3 reads TGTGCCAGCAGTTACGGCGGGAGCAATCAGCCCCAGCATTTT. Translated, it gives CASSYGGSNQPQHF.

This clonotype was observed at least ten times. V is TRBV5-6 and J is TRBJ2-5; the D is unclear. Germline CDR1 and CDR2: SGHDT and YYEEEE. There are 11 residues in the CDR3. V was cut by 2 bases and J by 3 bases, with 2 bases left in between. CDR3 sequence: CASSFEETQYF. The CDR3 DNA reads TGTGCCAGCAGCTTTGAAGAGACCCAGTACTTC.